The 3 T cell receptor beta chains below were found in one sample sequenced in a study of OX40 agonist ivuxolimab in advanced cancers. Library creation used the immunoSEQ multiplex PCR assay. TCRdb took over this immuneACCESS table, retaining in-frame rearrangements with V and J assigned. Such tables are incomplete; in checked studies, under half of the missing clones stem from an unresolved V gene, and the remainder is unexplained. The sample yields approximately 50,000 clones; around four fifths were counted once. Of the sample, roughly 4% is held by the ten largest clones. This sample comprised CD4+ or CD8+ T cells sorted from blood, obtained in a trial of the OX40 agonist ivuxolimab. These receptors were collected from an adult with an advanced solid tumor such as melanoma, head and neck, liver or kidney cancer.

In its sample, this clone was seen a few times. The rearrangement joins TRBV7-9 to TRBJ1-6; TRBD1 aligns across 9 bases. The V segment lost 5 bases and the J segment 10 bases; nucleotides outside the gene matches: 6. Germline CDR1 is SEHNR and CDR2 is FQNEAQ (reference sequence). The CDR3 sequence is 14 residues long. The CDR3 coding sequence is TGTGCCAGCAGCCGGGGACAGGGTGGGTCACCCCTCCACTTT. Amino acids: CASSRGQGGSPLHF. The full variable domain, its missing parts supplied by reference TRBV7-9 and TRBJ1-6, is DTGVSQNPRHKITKRGQNVTFRCDPISEHNRLYWYRQTLGQGPEFLTYFQNEAQLEKSRLLSDRFSAERPKGSFSTLEIQRTEQGDSAMYLCASSRGQGGSPLHFGNGTRLTVT.

The CDR3 loop reads CASSFHRVPYSYEQYF. DNA for the CDR3: TGTGCCAGCAGCTTTCACAGGGTCCCCTACTCCTACGAGCAGTACTTC. The rearrangement joins TRBV7-8 to TRBJ2-7; possibly TRBD1 for D (6 bases). The germline CDR1 and CDR2 sequences are SGHVS and FQNEAQ. CDR3 size: 16 residues. V was trimmed by 3 bases and J by 0 bases, leaving 15 bases between them.

This sequence joins TRBV27 and TRBJ2-7; 9 nucleotides line up with TRBD1. In germline, CDR1 is MNHEY, CDR2 SMNVEV (reference sequence). Trimming took 6 bases from V and 4 from J; bases not matched to a gene: 7. The CDR3 runs to 14 residues. The CDR3 bases are TGTGCCAGCAGGTTACAGGGGGCTAAATACGAGCAGTACTTC. Protein sequence: CASRLQGAKYEQYF.